This T cell receptor beta chain was retrieved from a study of cytomegalovirus exposure and HLA in healthy donors. This clone was seen more than once but under ten times. This CDR3 has 17 residues. The germline gives CDR1 SGHVS, CDR2 FNYEAQ. V was clipped by 3 bases and J by 3 bases; unmatched bases: 7. PCR was performed using 60 Vbeta and 13 Jbeta primers. The method was immunoSEQ multiplex PCR; TCRdb's version includes in-frame clones alone and lacks a portion of them. The table lists 200,000 to 250,000 clones, 75% to 80% of them singletons. Sequencing used PBMCs. This clonotype originated in a man aged 18 to 29 in good health and CMV-seronegative. The gene calls are TRBV7-6 and TRBJ2-1, with 11 bases aligning to TRBD2. CDR3: CASSLLGTSGDYNEQFF. The DNA of the CDR3 is TGTGCCAGCAGCTTGTTGGGGACTAGCGGAGACTACAATGAGCAGTTCTTC.